Listed below are T cell receptor beta chains from one sample, sequenced in a study of T cells in Graves' hyperthyroidism and ophthalmopathy. TCRdb passed the multiplex PCR reads through MiXCR, listing each CDR3 protein once. The repertoire holds some 440,000 distinct CDR3 sequences, around 14% seen once, with approximately 14% in the top ten. The sample comprised blood. These receptors all stem from a woman aged 18-35 years with Graves' hyperthyroidism. Each CDR3 is given with its conserved first and last residue. D genes are given only for firm matches. Part of the rows lack a size; the others show once, few, many or a class for expanded clones.

TRBD2	TRBV7-2	TRBJ2-1	16	-	CASSPQLLAGGLEQFF	TGTGCCAGCAGCCCCCAGTTGCTAGCGGGGGGACTTGAGCAGTTCTTC
-	TRBV4-1	TRBJ2-6	17	-	CASSAPGHRSGANVLTF	TGCGCCAGCAGCGCCCCGGGACACCGATCTGGGGCCAACGTCCTGACTTTC
-	TRBV7-9	TRBJ1-2	17	-	CASSHLVGPGRNYGYTF	TGTGCCAGCAGCCACCTGGTCGGGCCAGGGCGGAACTATGGCTACACCTTC
-	TRBV2	TRBJ2-5	14	few	CASRPGGGLETQYF	TGTGCCAGCAGGCCGGGTGGGGGGCTGGAGACCCAGTACTTC
TRBD1	TRBV6-2/TRBV6-3	TRBJ2-1	17	-	CASSYLRQGSSYNEQFF	TGTGCCAGCAGTTACCTAAGACAGGGGAGCTCCTACAATGAGCAGTTCTTC
-	TRBV4-1	TRBJ1-2	16	-	CASSQATDRANYGYTF	TGCGCCAGCAGCCAGGCTACGGACCGAGCTAACTATGGCTACACCTTC
TRBD1	TRBV6-1	TRBJ2-3	13	many	CASSSDRVSTQYF	TGTGCCAGCAGTTCGGACAGGGTCAGTACGCAGTATTTT
-	TRBV13	TRBJ2-5	13	many	CASSLGGAETQYF	TGTGCCAGCAGCTTGGGGGGCGCGGAGACCCAGTACTTC
-	TRBV7-2	TRBJ2-1	15	-	CASSPALARGDEQFF	TGTGCCAGCAGCCCTGCATTGGCCAGGGGAGATGAGCAGTTCTTC
-	TRBV13	TRBJ2-3	14	many	CASSLGGYTDTQYF	TGTGCCAGCAGCTTAGGGGGCTACACAGATACGCAGTATTTT
-	TRBV2	TRBJ1-1	15	many	CASSYRREMNTEAFF	TGTGCCAGCAGTTATCGCAGGGAAATGAACACTGAAGCTTTCTTT
TRBD1	TRBV20-1	TRBJ2-3	16	many	CSAWGPDRGQEDTQYF	TGCAGTGCTTGGGGGCCAGACAGGGGGCAGGAAGATACGCAGTATTTT
-	TRBV11-2	TRBJ2-3	17	many	CASSLVGGARFTDTQYF	TGTGCCAGCAGCTTAGTTGGGGGAGCGCGTTTCACAGATACGCAGTATTTT
-	TRBV15	TRBJ1-6	13	-	CATTGGYDSPLHF	TGTGCCACTACCGGGGGATACGATTCACCCCTCCACTTT
-	TRBV5-1	TRBJ2-7	13	few	CASSPGTVYEQYF	TGCGCCAGCAGTCCCGGGACGGTCTACGAGCAGTACTTC
-	TRBV19	TRBJ1-1	13	-	CASLNKGGTEAFF	TGTGCCAGCCTAAATAAGGGGGGTACTGAAGCTTTCTTT
TRBD2	TRBV6-1	TRBJ2-1	15	-	CASSEVSLAGGPPFF	TGTGCCAGCAGTGAAGTCTCTCTAGCGGGAGGGCCACCGTTCTTC
-	TRBV6-1	TRBJ2-2	16	-	CASSEGAASSLAELFF	TGTGCCAGCAGTGAGGGCGCGGCTAGCTCCCTCGCGGAGCTGTTTTTT
-	TRBV27	TRBJ1-1	11	many	CASVGNTEAFF	TGTGCCAGCGTCGGGAACACTGAAGCTTTCTTT
-	TRBV5-6	TRBJ2-1	12	-	CASSPRGYEQFF	TGTGCCAGCAGCCCTAGAGGGTATGAGCAGTTCTTC
-	TRBV5-1	TRBJ2-7	15	few	CASSLEGRRTYEQYF	TGCGCCAGCAGCTTGGAGGGACGGAGAACCTACGAGCAGTACTTC
-	TRBV6-2/TRBV6-3	TRBJ2-2	20	-	CASSYSGADFGQGNTGELFF	TGTGCCAGCAGTTACTCGGGGGCCGACTTCGGGCAGGGGAACACCGGGGAGCTGTTTTTT
TRBD1	TRBV20-1	TRBJ1-5	14	-	CSALPGTGLQPQHF	TGCAGTGCTCTACCCGGGACAGGGCTTCAGCCCCAGCATTTT
TRBD1	TRBV19	TRBJ1-2	15	-	CASSSRDRLNYGYTF	TGTGCCAGTAGTTCACGGGACAGGCTAAACTATGGCTACACCTTC
-	TRBV11-2	TRBJ1-3	17	once	CASSPGHTGDSGNTIYF	TGTGCCAGCAGCCCGGGACATACGGGAGACTCTGGAAACACCATATATTTT
-	TRBV11-1	TRBJ2-1	17	many	CASSLEGASDLLNEQFF	TGTGCCAGCAGCTTAGAAGGGGCTAGTGATTTATTGAATGAGCAGTTCTTC
TRBD2	TRBV20-1	TRBJ2-7	16	many	CSAKSGLAGSSYEQYF	TGCAGTGCTAAATCGGGACTAGCGGGCAGCTCCTACGAGCAGTACTTC
-	TRBV2	TRBJ1-6	16	many	CASSYRGRNGNSPLHF	TGTGCCAGCAGTTACCGGGGCCGAAATGGCAATTCACCCCTCCACTTT
-	TRBV5-1	TRBJ1-2	13	few	CASSLLDTGGYTF	TGCGCCAGCAGCTTGCTAGACACGGGAGGCTACACCTTC
-	TRBV6-1	TRBJ1-2	14	-	CASTTPRTTYGYTF	TGTGCCAGCACCACCCCCCGGACTACCTATGGCTACACCTTC
TRBD2	TRBV3-1	TRBJ2-2	15	many	CASSPERGVNGELFF	TGTGCCAGCAGCCCCGAGCGGGGGGTGAACGGGGAGCTGTTTTTT
-	TRBV10-3	TRBJ2-1	14	many	CAISESSGYREQFF	TGTGCCATCAGTGAGTCGAGCGGGTACCGTGAGCAGTTCTTC
-	TRBV6-1	TRBJ1-6	17	many	CASSESFRGSGRAPLHF	TGTGCCAGCAGTGAATCGTTCCGGGGGAGTGGACGCGCACCCCTCCACTTT
-	TRBV29-1	TRBJ2-3	16	many	CSVEVTRGRKTDTQYF	TGCAGCGTTGAAGTGACCCGGGGTAGGAAGACAGATACGCAGTATTTT
TRBD1	TRBV29-1	TRBJ1-3	16	few	CSVLYQGAISGNTIYF	TGCAGCGTCCTGTACCAGGGGGCCATCTCTGGAAACACCATATATTTT
-	TRBV20-1	TRBJ1-2	14	many	CSARAGHLTTLYTF	TGCAGTGCTAGAGCTGGACACTTAACTACTTTATACACCTTC
TRBD2	TRBV7-9	TRBJ2-1	16	-	CASRKFLAGGSNEQFF	TGTGCCAGCCGAAAATTCCTAGCGGGGGGATCCAATGAGCAGTTCTTC
TRBD1	TRBV3-1	TRBJ2-2	16	many	CASSPAGQGNTGELFF	TGTGCCAGCAGCCCGGCGGGACAGGGGAACACCGGGGAGCTGTTTTTT
TRBD1	TRBV2	TRBJ2-6	16	many	CASSHDRGAGANVLTF	TGTGCCAGCAGCCACGACAGGGGCGCTGGGGCCAACGTCCTGACTTTC
TRBD2	TRBV2	TRBJ2-2	17	many	CASRTYLTSGGTGELFF	TGTGCCAGCAGGACTTACTTGACTAGCGGGGGCACCGGGGAGCTGTTTTTT
TRBD2	TRBV7-9	TRBJ2-3	15	many	CASSESGRVTDTQYF	TGTGCCAGCAGCGAAAGCGGGAGAGTCACAGATACGCAGTATTTT
-	TRBV12-3/TRBV12-4	TRBJ2-6	21	-	CAIRTVPTASGTVSGANVLTF	TGTGCCATCCGGACGGTTCCAACTGCCAGTGGGACTGTATCTGGGGCCAACGTCCTGACTTTC
-	TRBV2	TRBJ1-1	15	many	CASSERGRGNTEAFF	TGTGCCAGCAGTGAAAGGGGCAGGGGCAACACTGAAGCTTTCTTT
TRBD2	TRBV9	TRBJ2-2	17	-	CASSALAGGLNTGELFF	TGTGCCAGCAGCGCTCTAGCGGGAGGGCTGAACACCGGGGAGCTGTTTTTT
TRBD1	TRBV25-1	TRBJ1-4	18	-	CASSDEGRGRASNEKLFF	TGTGCCAGCAGTGATGAGGGCAGGGGGCGAGCAAGTAATGAAAAACTGTTTTTT
TRBD1	TRBV4-1	TRBJ2-5	16	-	CASSYTGQGWQETQYF	TGCGCCAGCAGCTACACTGGACAGGGGTGGCAAGAGACCCAGTACTTC
-	TRBV6-1	TRBJ1-4	15	-	CASIISPALGEKLFF	TGTGCCAGCATTATTAGTCCGGCCCTGGGTGAAAAACTGTTTTTT
-	TRBV11-2	TRBJ1-1	15	many	CASSQWSEWNTEAFF	TGTGCCAGCAGCCAATGGAGCGAGTGGAACACTGAAGCTTTCTTT
TRBD2	TRBV27	TRBJ2-7	15	many	CASSLRREGLYEQYF	TGTGCCAGCAGTTTAAGGCGGGAGGGCCTCTACGAGCAGTACTTC
TRBD2	TRBV5-1	TRBJ2-7	15	-	CASSFVTSWGGEQYF	TGCGCCAGCAGCTTTGTGACTAGCTGGGGAGGCGAGCAGTACTTC
TRBD1	TRBV11-3	TRBJ2-2	15	-	CASSPAGGFAGELFF	TGTGCCAGCAGCCCCGCAGGGGGCTTCGCCGGGGAGCTGTTTTTT
-	TRBV20-1	TRBJ2-1	18	many	CSARLAYDWKGHYNEQFF	TGCAGTGCTAGATTAGCGTACGACTGGAAAGGGCACTACAATGAGCAGTTCTTC
TRBD1	TRBV3-1	TRBJ1-2	16	many	CASSLFRTGAIYGYTF	TGTGCCAGCAGCCTCTTTCGGACAGGGGCGATCTATGGCTACACCTTC
TRBD1	TRBV11-2	TRBJ2-1	15	many	CASSLEGQAYNEQFF	TGTGCCAGCAGCTTGGAGGGACAGGCCTACAATGAGCAGTTCTTC
TRBD2	TRBV9	TRBJ2-1	15	-	CASSVEGLAGNEQFF	TGTGCCAGCAGCGTAGAGGGACTAGCGGGGAATGAGCAGTTCTTC